The clone carrying this TCR beta chain turned up a few times. The germline V gene encodes CDR1 MNHEY and CDR2 SVGEGT. This CDR3 has 16 residues. J gave up 3 bases and V 5 bases, and 9 bases lay outside the gene matches. Original analysis: Nucleated cell counts were estimated from reference gene primer amplification. The repertoire was sequenced with immunoSEQ multiplex PCR; TCRdb's copy has only in-frame clones and lacks some. The DNA was the basis for D and trimming; V, J and clone size are from that table. This table has around 130,000 clones, more than 80% appearing once. The data are from a study of blood T cell repertoires in COVID-19. Overall study: Sites across the United States, Italy and Spain contributed samples from acute and convalescent COVID-19. The cDNA or gDNA used as material had been derived from T cells, B-cell-depleted T cells, or PBMCs.

Sequencing was performed on peripheral blood. The receptor was derived from a human donor in a cohort sampled during active COVID-19. The chain has TRBV6-2 or TRBV6-3 and TRBJ2-3, with TRBD2 identical over 9 bases. This chain's CDR3 is CASSRSGLAGTDTQYF. DNA for the CDR3: TGTGCCAGCAGTCGCTCGGGGCTAGCGGGAACAGATACGCAGTATTTT.